The entry below gives a single T cell receptor (beta chain) sequence along with its context. The sample originates from a study of blood T cell repertoires in COVID-19. Study information: Acute-phase and convalescent COVID-19 samples originated in the United States, Italy and Spain. The cDNA or gDNA used as material had been derived from T cells, B-cell-depleted T cells, or PBMCs.

The length of the CDR3 is 16 residues. In the original processing: Amplification from reference gene primers served as the basis for estimated nucleated cell counts. Measured with immunoSEQ multiplex PCR; TCRdb has only the in-frame clones, and not every one. V and J calls and clone size are as listed in that table; D and trimming were resolved from the DNA. The repertoire holds 200,000 to 250,000 clones, with roughly 82% as singletons. The clonotype comes from a woman aged 70 to 79 with acute or convalescent COVID-19. Sequencing was performed on peripheral blood. This chain connects TRBV21-1 to TRBJ2-7; no DNA check was done on the table's D call, TRBD1. TRBV21-1 is a known pseudogene. CDR3 amino acids: CASSKGQGSEVSEQYF. CDR3 DNA: TGTGCCAGCAGCAAAGGACAGGGGAGCGAGGTGAGCGAGCAGTACTTC.